The 2 T cell receptor beta chains presented below share a single source sample, sequenced in a study of molecular identifiers for immune sequencing clone quantification. MiXCR, applied by TCRdb to the PCR reads, yields one record per CDR3 protein. In the table there are 90,000 or so distinct CDR3 sequences, 20% to 25% of which are singletons. The sample was naive CD8+ T cells from blood, with Jurkat cell RNA spiked in. The subset here: FACS-sorted CD8+CD4-CCR7+CD45RA+ naive T cells. The receptors originated from a human donor in good health. Some libraries in this study had Jurkat cell RNA spiked in.

This clonotype was found a few times. The gene calls are TRBV28 and TRBJ2-3; 7 bases line up with TRBD1. V was clipped by 4 bases and J by 4 bases; unmatched bases: 5. In germline, CDR1 is MDHEN, CDR2 SYDVKM. This CDR3 contains 14 residues. CDR3 nucleotide sequence: TGTGCCAGCAGTTACAGGGGATCCCCAGATACGCAGTATTTT. Translating gives CASSYRGSPDTQYF.

This clonotype was observed at least ten times. The genes are TRBV4-3 and TRBJ1-6; no clear D gene. Germline V gene data show CDR1 as LGHNA and CDR2 as YSLEER. V lost 0 bases and J lost 8, with 11 bases in between. This CDR3 is 15 amino acids long. DNA of the CDR3: TGCGCCAGCAGCCAAGATTTGGGGTCAGATTCACCCCTCCACTTT. It codes for CASSQDLGSDSPLHF.